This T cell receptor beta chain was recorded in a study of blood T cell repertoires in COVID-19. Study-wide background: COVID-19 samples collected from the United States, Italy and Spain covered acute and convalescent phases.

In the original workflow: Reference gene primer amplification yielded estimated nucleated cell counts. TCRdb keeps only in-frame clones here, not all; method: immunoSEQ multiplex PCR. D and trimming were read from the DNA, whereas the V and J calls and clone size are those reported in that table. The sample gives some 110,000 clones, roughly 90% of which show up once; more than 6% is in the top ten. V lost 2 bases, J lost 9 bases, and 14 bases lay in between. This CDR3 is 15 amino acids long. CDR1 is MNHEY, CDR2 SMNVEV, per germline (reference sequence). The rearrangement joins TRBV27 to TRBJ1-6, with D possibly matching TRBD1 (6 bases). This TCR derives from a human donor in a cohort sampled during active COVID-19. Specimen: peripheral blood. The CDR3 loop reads CASSLDGTPISPLHF. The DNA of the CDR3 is TGTGCCAGCAGTTTAGACGGGACACCGATTTCACCCCTCCACTTT.